Sequencing of this T cell receptor beta chain was carried out in a study of beta chain features in type 1 diabetes. TCRB transcripts that were expressed got sequenced, as all of the isolated RNA had been reverse transcribed. Clones were sequenced by immunoSEQ multiplex PCR, and TCRdb holds only the in-frame ones, with some missing. The sample contains approximately 600,000 clones, roughly 12% of which appear only once. Comment on this clone: Its antigen is not known.

Findings and limits, study-wide: The analysis here could not establish whether HLA type shapes TCRB rearrangement. Moderate yet significant TCRB CDR3 shortening was seen in Type 1 diabetes patients in all four CD4+ subsets.

The clonotype was recovered from a man between 25 and 39 years old with type 1 diabetes. Sequencing input: naive CD4+ T cells from blood.

CDR3 DNA sequence: TGTGCCAGCAGACAGGGAAATGAAAAACTGTTTTTT. This gives the protein CASRQGNEKLFF. The chain is built from TRBV7-9 and TRBJ1-4, with a tentative D call TRBD1 (6 bases). The V and J ends lost 6 bases and 5 bases respectively, with 7 bases between them. CDR1 SEHNR and CDR2 FQNEAQ come from the germline V gene (reference sequence). The CDR3 loop spans 12 amino acids. The variable domain in full, completed from reference TRBV7-9 and TRBJ1-4, reads DTGVSQNPRHKITKRGQNVTFRCDPISEHNRLYWYRQTLGQGPEFLTYFQNEAQLEKSRLLSDRFSAERPKGSFSTLEIQRTEQGDSAMYLCASRQGNEKLFFGSGTQLSVL.